This T cell receptor (beta chain) was recorded in a study of cytomegalovirus exposure and HLA in healthy donors. Study-level points and caveats: At a 0.05 false discovery rate, a later analysis found approximately 17,000 TCR beta sequences to be associated with HLA alleles. Judged likely to be a sequencing artifact was a cluster of highly shared sequence variants.

This cohort consisted of healthy bone marrow donors. Germline V gene lookup returns CDR1 MDHEN and CDR2 SYDVKM. Trimming cost V 7 bases and J 7 bases, with 22 bases left between them. The CDR3 extends over 15 amino acids. It was with 60 Vbeta and 13 Jbeta primers that the PCR ran. Data came from immunoSEQ multiplex PCR; TCRdb stores just in-frame clones and leaves some out. This specimen shows approximately 110,000 clones; the ten leading clones hold approximately 6.2%. To note about this clone: What it binds is unknown.

The sample taken for sequencing was PBMCs. This sequence joins TRBV28 and TRBJ1-2; D remains ambiguous. The clonotype comes from a man between 40 and 49 years old in good health and CMV-seropositive. CDR3 sequence reads: CASNIPSSGGSGYTF. The CDR3 DNA reads as TGTGCCAGCAACATACCCAGTAGTGGAGGGAGTGGCTACACCTTC.